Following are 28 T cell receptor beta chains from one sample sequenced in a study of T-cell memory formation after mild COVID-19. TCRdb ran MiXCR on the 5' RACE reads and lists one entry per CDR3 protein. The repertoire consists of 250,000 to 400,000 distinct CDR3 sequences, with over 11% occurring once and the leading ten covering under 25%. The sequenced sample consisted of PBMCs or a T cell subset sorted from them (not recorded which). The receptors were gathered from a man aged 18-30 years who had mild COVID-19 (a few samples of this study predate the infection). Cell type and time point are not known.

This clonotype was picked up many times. The CDR3 loop is CASSWEGADTQYF. CDR3 nucleotides: TGCGCCAGCAGCTGGGAGGGGGCAGATACGCAGTATTTT. The genes are TRBV5-1 and TRBJ2-3; D may be TRBD2 (7 bases). V lost 3 bases and J lost 4, with 9 bases in between. CDR3 length: 13 amino acids. Per the germline V gene, CDR1 is SGHRS and CDR2 is YFSETQ.

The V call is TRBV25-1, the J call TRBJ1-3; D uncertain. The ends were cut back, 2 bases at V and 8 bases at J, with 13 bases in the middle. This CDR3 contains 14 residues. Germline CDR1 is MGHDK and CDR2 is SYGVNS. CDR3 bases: TGTGCCAGCAGTGAAGGTCAGCTACTCGACACCATATATTTT. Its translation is CASSEGQLLDTIYF.

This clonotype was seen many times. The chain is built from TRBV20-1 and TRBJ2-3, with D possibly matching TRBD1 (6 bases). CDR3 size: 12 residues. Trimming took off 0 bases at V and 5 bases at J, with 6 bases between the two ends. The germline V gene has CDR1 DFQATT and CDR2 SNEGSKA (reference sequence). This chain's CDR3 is CSAREGGDTQYF. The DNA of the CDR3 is TGCAGTGCTAGAGAAGGGGGAGATACGCAGTATTTT.

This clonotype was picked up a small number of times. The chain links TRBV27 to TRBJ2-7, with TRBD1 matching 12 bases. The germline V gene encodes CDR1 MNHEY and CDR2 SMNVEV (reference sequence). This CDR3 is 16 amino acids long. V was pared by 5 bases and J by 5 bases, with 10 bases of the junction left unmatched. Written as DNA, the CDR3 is TGTGCCAGCAGTACACTTTCCGGGACAGGGGGCAACGAGCAGTACTTC. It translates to CASSTLSGTGGNEQYF.

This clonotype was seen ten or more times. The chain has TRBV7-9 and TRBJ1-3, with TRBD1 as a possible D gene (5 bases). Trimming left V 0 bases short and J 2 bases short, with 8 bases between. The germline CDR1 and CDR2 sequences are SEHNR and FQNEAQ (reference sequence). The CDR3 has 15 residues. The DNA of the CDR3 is TGTGCCAGCAGCTTAGCGTGGACAACTGGAAACACCATATATTTT. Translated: CASSLAWTTGNTIYF.

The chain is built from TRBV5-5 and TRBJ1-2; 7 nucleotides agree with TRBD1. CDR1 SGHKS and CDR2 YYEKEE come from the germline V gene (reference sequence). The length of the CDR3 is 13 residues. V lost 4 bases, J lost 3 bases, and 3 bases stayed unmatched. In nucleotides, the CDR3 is TGTGCCAGCAGCGAGGGGACAGACTATGGCTACACCTTC. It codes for CASSEGTDYGYTF.

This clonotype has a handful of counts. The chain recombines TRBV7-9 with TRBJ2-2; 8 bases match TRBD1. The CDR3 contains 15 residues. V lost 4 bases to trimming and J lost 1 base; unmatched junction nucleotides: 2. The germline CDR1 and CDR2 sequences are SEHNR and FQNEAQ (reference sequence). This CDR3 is CASSSDRGNTGELFF. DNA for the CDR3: TGTGCCAGCAGCTCAGACAGGGGGAACACCGGGGAGCTGTTTTTT. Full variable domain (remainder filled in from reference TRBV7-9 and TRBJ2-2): DTGVSQNPRHKITKRGQNVTFRCDPISEHNRLYWYRQTLGQGPEFLTYFQNEAQLEKSRLLSDRFSAERPKGSFSTLEIQRTEQGDSAMYLCASSSDRGNTGELFFGEGSRLTVL.

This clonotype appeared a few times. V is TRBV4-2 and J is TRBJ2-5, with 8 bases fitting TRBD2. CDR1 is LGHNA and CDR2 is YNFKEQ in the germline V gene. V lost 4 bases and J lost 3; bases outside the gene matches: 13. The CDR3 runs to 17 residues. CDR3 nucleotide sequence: TGTGCCAGCAGCCGGGAATATACGACGGGGGGGAAAGAGACCCAGTACTTC. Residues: CASSREYTTGGKETQYF.

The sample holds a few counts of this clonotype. Here the CDR3 reads CASSDPLAADYGYTF. The CDR3 coding sequence is TGTGCCAGCAGTGATCCTCTCGCAGCGGACTATGGCTACACCTTC. V is TRBV25-1 and J is TRBJ1-2; D is uncertain. Germline values: CDR1 MGHDK, CDR2 SYGVNS. V gave up 3 bases and J gave up 3 bases, with 14 bases separating them. This CDR3 contains 15 residues.

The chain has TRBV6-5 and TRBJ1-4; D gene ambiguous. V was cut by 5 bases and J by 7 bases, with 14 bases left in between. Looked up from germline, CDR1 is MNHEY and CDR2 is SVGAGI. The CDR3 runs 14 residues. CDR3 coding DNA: TGTGCCAGCAGTCGCTCGGGAGTCGGTGAAAAACTGTTTTTT. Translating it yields CASSRSGVGEKLFF.

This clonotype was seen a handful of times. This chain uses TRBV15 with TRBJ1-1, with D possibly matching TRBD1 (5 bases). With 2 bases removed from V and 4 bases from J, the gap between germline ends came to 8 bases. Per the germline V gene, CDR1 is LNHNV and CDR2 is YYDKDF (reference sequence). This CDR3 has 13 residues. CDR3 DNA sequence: TGTGCCACCAGCAGACAGGGAGGCACTGAAGCTTTCTTT. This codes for CATSRQGGTEAFF.

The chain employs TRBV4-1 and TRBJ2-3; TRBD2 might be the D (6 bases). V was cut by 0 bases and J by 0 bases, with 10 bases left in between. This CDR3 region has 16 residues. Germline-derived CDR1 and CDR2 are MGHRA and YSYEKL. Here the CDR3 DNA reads TGCGCCAGCAGCCAAGAGACTAGACCTAGCACAGATACGCAGTATTTT. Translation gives CASSQETRPSTDTQYF.

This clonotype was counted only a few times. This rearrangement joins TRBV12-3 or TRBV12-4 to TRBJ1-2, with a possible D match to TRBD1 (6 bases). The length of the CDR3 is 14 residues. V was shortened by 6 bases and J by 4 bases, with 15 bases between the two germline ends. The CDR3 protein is CASRKQGGLYGYTF. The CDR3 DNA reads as TGTGCCAGCAGAAAACAGGGAGGGCTCTATGGCTACACCTTC.

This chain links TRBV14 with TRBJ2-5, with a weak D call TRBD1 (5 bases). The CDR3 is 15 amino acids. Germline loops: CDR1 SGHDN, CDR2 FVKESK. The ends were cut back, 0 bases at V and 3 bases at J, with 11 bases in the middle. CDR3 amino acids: CASSQEESGKETQYF. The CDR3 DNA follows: TGTGCCAGCAGCCAAGAAGAATCAGGGAAAGAGACCCAGTACTTC.

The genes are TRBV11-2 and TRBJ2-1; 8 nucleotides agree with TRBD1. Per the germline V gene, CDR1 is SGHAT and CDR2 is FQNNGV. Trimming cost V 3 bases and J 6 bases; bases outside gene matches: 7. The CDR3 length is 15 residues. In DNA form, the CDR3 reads TGTGCCAGCAGCTTCCAGGGGGCGAGGGGCAATGAGCAGTTCTTC. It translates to CASSFQGARGNEQFF.

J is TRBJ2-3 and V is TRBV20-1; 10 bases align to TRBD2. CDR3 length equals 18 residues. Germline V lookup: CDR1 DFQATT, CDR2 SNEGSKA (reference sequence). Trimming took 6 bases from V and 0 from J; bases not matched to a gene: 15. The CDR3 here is CSALAPSGGAGSTDTQYF. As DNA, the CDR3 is TGCAGTGCCCTCGCCCCAAGCGGGGGGGCCGGGAGCACAGATACGCAGTATTTT.

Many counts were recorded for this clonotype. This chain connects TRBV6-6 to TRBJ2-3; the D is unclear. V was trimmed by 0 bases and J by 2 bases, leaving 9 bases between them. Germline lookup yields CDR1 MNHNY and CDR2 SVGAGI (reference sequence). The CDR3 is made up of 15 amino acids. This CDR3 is CASSYSPSITDTQYF. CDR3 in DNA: TGTGCCAGCAGTTACTCGCCTTCCATCACAGATACGCAGTATTTT.

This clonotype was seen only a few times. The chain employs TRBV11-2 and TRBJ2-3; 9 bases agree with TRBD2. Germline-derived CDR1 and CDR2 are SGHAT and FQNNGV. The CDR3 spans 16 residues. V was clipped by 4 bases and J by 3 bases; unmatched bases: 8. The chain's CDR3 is CASSSRGGGGTDTQYF. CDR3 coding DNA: TGTGCCAGCAGCTCCCGGGGCGGGGGGGGAACAGATACGCAGTATTTT.

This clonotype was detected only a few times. DNA of the CDR3: TGTGCCAGCAGCTTACGGCCCCCTAGCACAGATACGCAGTATTTT. Amino acid sequence: CASSLRPPSTDTQYF. This rearrangement joins TRBV7-6 to TRBJ2-3, with D hard to call. The length of the CDR3 is 15 residues. Germline V gives CDR1 SGHVS, CDR2 FNYEAQ. Trimming shortened V by 2 bases and J by 0 bases, and 9 bases separated the two germline ends. The full variable domain, in which reference TRBV7-6 and TRBJ2-3 provide the parts outside the CDR3, is GAGVSQSPRYKVTKRGQDVALRCDPISGHVSLYWYRQALGQGPEFLTYFNYEAQQDKSGLPNDRFSAERPEGSISTLTIQRTEQRDSAMYRCASSLRPPSTDTQYFGPGTRLTVL.

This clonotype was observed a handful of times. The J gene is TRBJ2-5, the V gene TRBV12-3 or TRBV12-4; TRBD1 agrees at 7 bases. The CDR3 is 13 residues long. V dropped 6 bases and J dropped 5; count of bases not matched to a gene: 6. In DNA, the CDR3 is TGTGCCAGCAGACTGACAGGGAGCGAGACCCAGTACTTC. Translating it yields CASRLTGSETQYF.

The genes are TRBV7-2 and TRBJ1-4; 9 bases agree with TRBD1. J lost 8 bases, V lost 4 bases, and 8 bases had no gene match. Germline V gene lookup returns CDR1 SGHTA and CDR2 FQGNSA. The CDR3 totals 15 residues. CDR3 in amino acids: CASSYPGQGHEKLFF. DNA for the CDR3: TGTGCCAGCAGCTACCCGGGACAGGGACACGAAAAACTGTTTTTT.

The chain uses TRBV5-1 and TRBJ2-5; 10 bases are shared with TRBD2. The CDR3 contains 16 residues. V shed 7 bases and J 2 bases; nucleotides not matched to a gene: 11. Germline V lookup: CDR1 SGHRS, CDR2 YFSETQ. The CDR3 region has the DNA TGCGCCAGCCTAGAAACCGGGACTAGCGCTCAAGAGACCCAGTACTTC. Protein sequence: CASLETGTSAQETQYF. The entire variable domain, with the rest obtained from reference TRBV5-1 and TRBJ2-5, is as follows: KAGVTQTPRYLIKTRGQQVTLSCSPISGHRSVSWYQQTPGQGLQFLFEYFSETQRNKGNFPGRFSGRQFSNSRSEMNVSTLELGDSALYLCASLETGTSAQETQYFGPGTRLLVL.

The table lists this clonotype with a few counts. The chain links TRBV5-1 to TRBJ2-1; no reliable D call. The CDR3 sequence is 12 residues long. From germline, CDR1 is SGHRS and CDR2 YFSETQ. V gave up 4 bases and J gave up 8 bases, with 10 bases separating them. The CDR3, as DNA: TGCGCCAGCAGCCAGAAACGGGATGAGCAGTTCTTC. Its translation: CASSQKRDEQFF.

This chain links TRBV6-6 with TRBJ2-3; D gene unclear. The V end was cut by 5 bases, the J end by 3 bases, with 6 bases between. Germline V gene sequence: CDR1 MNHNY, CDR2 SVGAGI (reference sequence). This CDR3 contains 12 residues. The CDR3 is CASSRQTDTQYF. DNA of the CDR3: TGTGCCAGCAGTAGGCAAACAGATACGCAGTATTTT.

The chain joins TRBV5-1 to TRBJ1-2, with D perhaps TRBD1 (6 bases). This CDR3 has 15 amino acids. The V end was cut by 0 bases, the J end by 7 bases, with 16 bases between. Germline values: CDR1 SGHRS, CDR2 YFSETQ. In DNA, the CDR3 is TGCGCCAGCAGCTTGGCCTCTGGACAGAAGGGTGGCTACACCTTC. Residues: CASSLASGQKGGYTF.

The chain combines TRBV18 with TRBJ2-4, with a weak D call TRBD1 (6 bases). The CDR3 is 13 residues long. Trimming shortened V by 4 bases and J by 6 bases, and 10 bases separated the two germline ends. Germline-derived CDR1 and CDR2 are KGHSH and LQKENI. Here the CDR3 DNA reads TGTGCCAGCTCACGGGCAGGGGCAAACATTCAGTACTTC. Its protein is CASSRAGANIQYF. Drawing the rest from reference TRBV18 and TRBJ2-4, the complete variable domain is NAGVMQNPRHLVRRRGQEARLRCSPMKGHSHVYWYRQLPEEGLKFMVYLQKENIIDESGMPKERFSAEFPKEGPSILRIQQVVRGDSAAYFCASSRAGANIQYFGAGTRLSVL.

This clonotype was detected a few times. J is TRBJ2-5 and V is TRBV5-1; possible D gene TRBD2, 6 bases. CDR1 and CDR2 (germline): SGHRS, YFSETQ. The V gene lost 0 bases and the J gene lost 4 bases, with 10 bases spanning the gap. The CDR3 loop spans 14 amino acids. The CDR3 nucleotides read TGCGCCAGCAGCTTGGGCAGGAGGGGAGAGACCCAGTACTTC. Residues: CASSLGRRGETQYF. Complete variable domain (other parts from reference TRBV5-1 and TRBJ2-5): KAGVTQTPRYLIKTRGQQVTLSCSPISGHRSVSWYQQTPGQGLQFLFEYFSETQRNKGNFPGRFSGRQFSNSRSEMNVSTLELGDSALYLCASSLGRRGETQYFGPGTRLLVL.

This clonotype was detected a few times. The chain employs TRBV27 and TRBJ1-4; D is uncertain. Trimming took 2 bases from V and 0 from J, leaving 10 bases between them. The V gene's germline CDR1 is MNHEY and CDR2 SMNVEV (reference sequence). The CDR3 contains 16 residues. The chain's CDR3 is CASSLKPYATNEKLFF. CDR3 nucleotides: TGTGCCAGCAGTTTAAAGCCCTATGCAACTAATGAAAAACTGTTTTTT.